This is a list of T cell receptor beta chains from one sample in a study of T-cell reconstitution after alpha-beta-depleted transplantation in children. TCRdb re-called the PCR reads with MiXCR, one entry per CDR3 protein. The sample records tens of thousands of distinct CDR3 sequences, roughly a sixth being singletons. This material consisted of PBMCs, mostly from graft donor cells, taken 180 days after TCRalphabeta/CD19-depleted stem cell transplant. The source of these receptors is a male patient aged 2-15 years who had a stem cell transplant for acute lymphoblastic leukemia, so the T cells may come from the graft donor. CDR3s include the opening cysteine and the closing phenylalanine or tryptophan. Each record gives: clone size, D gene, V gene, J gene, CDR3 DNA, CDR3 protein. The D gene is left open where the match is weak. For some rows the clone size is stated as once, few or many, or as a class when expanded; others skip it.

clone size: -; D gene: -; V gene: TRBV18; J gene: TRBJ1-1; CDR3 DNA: TGTGCCAGCTCACCTCGCAGGGAGCCCACTGAAGCTTTCTTT; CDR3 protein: CASSPRREPTEAFF
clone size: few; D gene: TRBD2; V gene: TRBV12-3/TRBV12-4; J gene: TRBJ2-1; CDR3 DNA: TGTGCCAGCAGTTTAGGAGCTAGCGGGGGGGTCCATGAGCAGTTCTTC; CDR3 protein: CASSLGASGGVHEQFF
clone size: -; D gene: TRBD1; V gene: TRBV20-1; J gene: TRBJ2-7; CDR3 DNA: TGCAGTGCTAGAGATCTGCTGACCCGGGACAGAAGAAACGAGCAGTACTTC; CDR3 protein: CSARDLLTRDRRNEQYF
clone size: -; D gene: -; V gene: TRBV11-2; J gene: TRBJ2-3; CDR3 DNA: TGTGCCAGCAGCTTACCTTCCTTCGCGGGGCTTAGCACAGATACGCAGTATTTT; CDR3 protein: CASSLPSFAGLSTDTQYF
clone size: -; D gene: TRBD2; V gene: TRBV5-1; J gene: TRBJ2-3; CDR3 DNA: TGCGCCAGCAGCCTGGACCCTACTAGCGCGGTAAGAAATACGCAGTATTTT; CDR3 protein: CASSLDPTSAVRNTQYF
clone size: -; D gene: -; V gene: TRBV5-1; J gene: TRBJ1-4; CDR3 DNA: TGCGCCAGCAGCTTCCGTGGAGCAACTAATGAAAAACTGTTTTTT; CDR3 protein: CASSFRGATNEKLFF
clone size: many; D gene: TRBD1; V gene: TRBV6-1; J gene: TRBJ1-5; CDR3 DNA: TGTGCCAGCAGAGACGACAGGGGCCCCAATCAGCCCCAGCATTTT; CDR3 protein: CASRDDRGPNQPQHF
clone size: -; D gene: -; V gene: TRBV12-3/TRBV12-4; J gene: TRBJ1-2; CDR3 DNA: TGTGCCAGCAGTCCCTCCCTTGACGGCTATGGCTACACCTTC; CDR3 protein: CASSPSLDGYGYTF
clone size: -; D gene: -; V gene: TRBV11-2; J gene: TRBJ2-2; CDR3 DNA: TGTGCCAGCAGCTTTTTGGGACGCGTTTCGGGGGAGCTGTTTTTT; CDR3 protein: CASSFLGRVSGELFF
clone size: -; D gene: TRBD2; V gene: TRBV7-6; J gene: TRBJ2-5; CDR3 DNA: TGTGCCAGCAGCTTGGGGGGGACTCTACAAGAGACCCAGTACTTC; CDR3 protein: CASSLGGTLQETQYF
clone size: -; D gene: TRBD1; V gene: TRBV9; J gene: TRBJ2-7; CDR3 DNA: TGTGCCAGCAGCCCTGGGACAGGGGGGTTCGGCGAGCAGTACTTC; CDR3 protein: CASSPGTGGFGEQYF
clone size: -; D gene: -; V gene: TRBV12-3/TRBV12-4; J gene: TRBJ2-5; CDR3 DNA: TGTGCCAGCAGTTTAGCGAACCAAGAGACCCAGTACTTC; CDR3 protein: CASSLANQETQYF
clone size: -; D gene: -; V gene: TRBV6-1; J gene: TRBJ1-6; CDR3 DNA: TGTGCCAGCAGGAAAACGCCGACATCCAGTCGGTCACCCCTCCACTTT; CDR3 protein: CASRKTPTSSRSPLHF
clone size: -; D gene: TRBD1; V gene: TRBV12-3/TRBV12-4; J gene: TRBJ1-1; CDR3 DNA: TGTGCCAGCAGACTTACAGGGGGCACTGAAGCTTTCTTT; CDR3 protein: CASRLTGGTEAFF
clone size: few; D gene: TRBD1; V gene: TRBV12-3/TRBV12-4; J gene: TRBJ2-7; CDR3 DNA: TGTGCCAGCTGCCAGGACAGGGTAAATAGCGAGCAGTACTTC; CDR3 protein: CASCQDRVNSEQYF